This T cell receptor beta chain was sequenced in a study of Graves' ophthalmopathy and Graves' hyperthyroidism. Whole-study context: Peripheral blood was gathered at first diagnosis, ahead of any treatment whatsoever.

There are 15 residues in the CDR3. The germline CDR1 and CDR2 sequences are LGHNT and FRNRAP. TCR beta CDR3 amplification used RNA transcripts. HTBI-primed RT-PCR formed the first round, and a multiplex PCR formed the second. TCRdb reprocessed the multiplex PCR reads with MiXCR, giving one entry per CDR3 protein. The sample carries some 410,000 distinct CDR3 sequences, about 21% recorded once. The sequenced material came from peripheral blood. The genes are TRBV12-5 and TRBJ2-2; 8 bases agree with TRBD1. The clonotype originates from a woman aged 18-30 years with stable Graves' hyperthyroidism. The CDR3 coding sequence is TGTGCGTCCGGACAGGGACCATCGAACACCGGGGAGCTGTTTTTT. Its protein product is CASGQGPSNTGELFF.